Reported below is one T cell receptor (beta chain). Its antigen is undetermined. This sample stems from a study of ipilimumab plus nivolumab after autologous stem cell transplantation. CDR1 and CDR2 (germline): LGHNA, YNFKEQ. V shed 0 bases, J shed 9 bases, and the junction held 8 bases outside the gene matches. The CDR3 totals 16 residues. The table came from immunoSEQ multiplex PCR; TCRdb's copy has only in-frame clones and leaves some out. The sample holds fewer than 85,000 clones, over 80% seen once. Study-wide findings and caveats: Per the authors, repertoire, Treg and microbiota data justify further study.

Starting 14 to 28 days after autologous transplant, ipilimumab 1 mg/kg was given. Patients received nivolumab 3 mg/kg at weeks 1, 4, 7, 10, then fortnightly to week 26. The TCR sequence derives from a male donor with diffuse large B-cell lymphoma. The specimen comprised PBMCs, sampled in a trial of ipilimumab plus nivolumab as post-transplant consolidation. The rearrangement links TRBV4-2 to TRBJ2-5; 12 nucleotides match TRBD2. The DNA for the CDR3 is TGTGCCAGCAGCCAAGATTCTAGCGGGGGGGCCGCGGCCCAGTACTTC. Amino acids: CASSQDSSGGAAAQYF.